The 20 T cell receptor beta chains presented below share a single source sample, sequenced in a study of CXCR3-negative and CXCR3-positive naive CD8 T cells. Points from the study as a whole: Compared with CXCR3-negative naive cells, CXCR3-positive naive cells showed more hydrophobic TRB CDR3s.

These receptors have no identified antigens. Libraries were UMI-labeled 5' RACE TRB cDNA. TCRdb reanalyzed the 5' RACE reads, giving one entry per CDR3 protein sequence and no DNA. The clone table shows around 150,000 distinct CDR3 sequences, with the ten largest holding 0.41%. Material for sequencing was naive CXCR3+ CD8+ T cells from blood. Subset indicated: CD45RO-CCR7+CD27+CD95- naive CD8+ T cells expressing CXCR3 (TNR3+). All receptors derive from a human donor in good health. Some clones in this sample may be carry-over from other donors' samples.

The V gene is TRBV6-2 or TRBV6-3, the J gene TRBJ2-7. This CDR3 contains 12 residues. CDR1 is MNHEY, CDR2 SVGEGT, per germline. The CDR3 protein is CASSPGAHEQYF.

The rearrangement uses TRBV11-1 and TRBJ2-7; without DNA, the TCRdb call of TRBD1 cannot be checked. This CDR3 has 14 residues. Germline assignment: CDR1 SGHAT and CDR2 FQDESV (reference sequence). The CDR3 is CASSPRLGGYEQYF.

The V gene is TRBV5-1, the J gene TRBJ1-6. The CDR3 extends over 15 amino acids. The germline V gene encodes CDR1 SGHRS and CDR2 YFSETQ. CDR3 sequence reads: CASSLDRRSNSPLHF.

The chain recombines TRBV9 with TRBJ2-1; TCRdb gives TRBD1 as the D gene, but with no DNA this cannot be confirmed. Per the germline V gene, CDR1 is SGDLS and CDR2 is YYNGEE. CDR3 length: 14 amino acids. The chain's CDR3 is CASSVSSGGGEQFF.

The chain couples TRBV19 to TRBJ2-1. This CDR3 has 15 amino acids. In germline, CDR1 is LNHDA, CDR2 SQIVND (reference sequence). The CDR3: CASSMAGSSYNEQFF.

The rearrangement uses TRBV7-2 and TRBJ2-5; as DNA is missing, the TRBD1 call by TCRdb cannot be tested. Germline V gives CDR1 SGHTA, CDR2 FQGNSA. The CDR3 runs to 15 residues. The CDR3 sequence: CASSPQGFPTETQYF.

The V call is TRBV12-3 or TRBV12-4, the J call TRBJ1-1; checking the TCRdb D call of TRBD1 is not possible without DNA. The CDR3 runs to 13 residues. The CDR3 here is CASRLKPGVVAFF.

This sequence joins TRBV9 and TRBJ2-5. This CDR3 is built from 15 residues. CDR1 is SGDLS, CDR2 YYNGEE, per germline. CDR3 region: CASSVLQGFQETQYF.

The V call is TRBV12-5, the J call TRBJ1-1; without DNA, the TCRdb call of TRBD1 cannot be checked. The germline gives CDR1 LGHNT, CDR2 FRNRAP. The CDR3 runs 15 residues. The CDR3 sequence is CASGLETGVNTEAFF.

The rearrangement joins TRBV5-1 to TRBJ2-5. CDR3 length equals 15 residues. Germline-derived CDR1 and CDR2 are SGHRS and YFSETQ. The CDR3 spells CASRATQRSEETQYF.

The chain has TRBV19 and TRBJ1-1; TCRdb gives TRBD1 as the D gene, but with no DNA this cannot be confirmed. This CDR3 has 15 amino acids. In germline, CDR1 is LNHDA, CDR2 SQIVND (reference sequence). The CDR3 loop reads CASSTPPGGEAEAFF.

The genes are TRBV13 and TRBJ2-1; the TCRdb D gene call, TRBD1, has no DNA to confirm it. CDR1 and CDR2 (germline): PRHDT, FYEKMQ (reference sequence). The CDR3 runs to 14 residues. The CDR3 loop reads CASSYWTAYNEQFF.

This rearrangement joins TRBV7-3 to TRBJ2-2; TCRdb reports TRBD1, a call that lacks DNA to check it against. Germline V CDR1 and CDR2: SGHTA, FQGTGA. This CDR3 region has 15 residues. This CDR3 reads CASSLSGTNTGELFF.

This rearrangement joins TRBV29-1 to TRBJ2-5. This CDR3 is built from 12 residues. The germline gives CDR1 SQVTM, CDR2 ANQGSEA. The CDR3: CSVERNQETQYF.

The chain uses TRBV6-2 or TRBV6-3 and TRBJ2-1; TCRdb calls TRBD2, which cannot be checked without DNA. Germline V gene data show CDR1 as MNHEY and CDR2 as SVGEGT. The CDR3 sequence is 15 residues long. This CDR3 reads CASGKGLTKYNEQFF.

The J gene is TRBJ2-5, the V gene TRBV20-1. The CDR3 length is 15 residues. Germline assignment: CDR1 DFQATT and CDR2 SNEGSKA (reference sequence). The CDR3 loop is CSASIEERPTETQYF.

V usage is TRBV15 and J usage is TRBJ1-1; without DNA, the TCRdb call of TRBD1 cannot be checked. The CDR3 has 13 residues. Germline values: CDR1 LNHNV, CDR2 YYDKDF (reference sequence). The CDR3 region is CATSRVLGVEAFF. The full variable domain, with the rest looked up from reference TRBV15 and TRBJ1-1, is DAMVIQNPRYQVTQFGKPVTLSCSQTLNHNVMYWYQQKSSQAPKLLFHYYDKDFNNEADTPDNFQSRRPNTSFCFLDIRSPGLGDTAMYLCATSRVLGVEAFFGQGTRLTVV.

The gene calls are TRBV4-1 and TRBJ2-1. The germline gives CDR1 MGHRA, CDR2 YSYEKL. The CDR3 is made up of 12 amino acids. The CDR3 region is CASSLRVHEQFF.

The rearrangement joins TRBV9 to TRBJ2-2. CDR3 length equals 16 residues. The germline CDR1 and CDR2 sequences are SGDLS and YYNGEE. CDR3 loop: CASSLNHIGVFGELFF.

The chain recombines TRBV7-9 with TRBJ2-1; without DNA, the TCRdb call of TRBD1 cannot be checked. The germline V gene encodes CDR1 SEHNR and CDR2 FQNEAQ (reference sequence). The CDR3 has 17 amino acids. The chain's CDR3 is CASSSYTGTGTYNEQFF.